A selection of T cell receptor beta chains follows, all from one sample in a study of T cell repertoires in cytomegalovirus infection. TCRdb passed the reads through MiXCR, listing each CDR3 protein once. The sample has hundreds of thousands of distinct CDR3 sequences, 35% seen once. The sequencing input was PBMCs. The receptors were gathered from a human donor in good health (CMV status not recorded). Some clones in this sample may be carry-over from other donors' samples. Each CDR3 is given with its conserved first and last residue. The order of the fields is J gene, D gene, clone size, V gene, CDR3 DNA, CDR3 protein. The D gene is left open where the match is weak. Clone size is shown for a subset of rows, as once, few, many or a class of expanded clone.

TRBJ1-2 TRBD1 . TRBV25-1 TGTGCCAGCAGTCCCGCCGGGACAGGGCCGGGCAGGTATGGCTACACCTTC CASSPAGTGPGRYGYTF
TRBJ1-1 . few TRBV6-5 TGTGCCAGCCGACGGTATAGCACTGAAGCTTTCTTT CASRRYSTEAFF
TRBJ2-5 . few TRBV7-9 TGTGCCAGCAGCCCGACGACAGGCCTGGGGGAGACCCAGTACTTC CASSPTTGLGETQYF
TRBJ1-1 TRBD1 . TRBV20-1 TGCAGTGCTAGCTACCGAGGACAGGCGAACACTGAAGCTTTCTTT CSASYRGQANTEAFF
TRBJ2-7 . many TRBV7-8 TGTGCCAGCAGCCCCATGGCGTCCCTCTCCTACGAGCAGTACTTC CASSPMASLSYEQYF
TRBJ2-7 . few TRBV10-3 TGTGCCATCAGTGAGTCCACAGGAGGCTCCTACGAGCAGTACTTC CAISESTGGSYEQYF
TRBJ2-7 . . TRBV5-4 TGTGCCAGCAGCTTGGTTCAGACGCCCTACGAGCAGTACTTC CASSLVQTPYEQYF
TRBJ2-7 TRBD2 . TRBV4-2 TGTGCCAGCAGCCAAGATGCGGGAGACGGATCATGGCAGTACTTC CASSQDAGDGSWQYF
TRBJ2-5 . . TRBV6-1 TGTGCCAGCAGTGAAGAGTTCGGGACCTTACAAGAGACCCAGTACTTC CASSEEFGTLQETQYF
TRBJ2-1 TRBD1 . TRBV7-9 TGTGCCAGCAGCCCCCAATTGAACGACAGGGACGCCTACAATGAGCAGTTCTTC CASSPQLNDRDAYNEQFF
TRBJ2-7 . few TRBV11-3 TGTGCCAGCAGCATCCAACCGCAGGGCCCCCCCTACGAGCAGTACTTC CASSIQPQGPPYEQYF
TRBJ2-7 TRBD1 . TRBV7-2 TGTGCCAGCAGCACCGCCGGGACAGGAAGAACCTACGAGCAGTACTTC CASSTAGTGRTYEQYF
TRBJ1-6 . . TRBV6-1 TGTGCCAGCAGTGAAGCATACAGAAGAAATTCACCCCTCCACTTT CASSEAYRRNSPLHF
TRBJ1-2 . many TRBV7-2 TGTGCCAGCAGTTTGACCCCAGGGGCTAGTGGCTACACCTTC CASSLTPGASGYTF
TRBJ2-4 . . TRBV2 TGTGCCAGCTCGTTCGGACAGCCGCCCAAAAACATTCAGTACTTC CASSFGQPPKNIQYF
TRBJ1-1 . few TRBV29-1 TGCAGCGTTGCCTTGACAGTGAACACTGAAGCTTTCTTT CSVALTVNTEAFF
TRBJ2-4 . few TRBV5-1 TGCGCCAGCAGCTTGGAGATAGCCAAAAACATTCAGTACTTC CASSLEIAKNIQYF
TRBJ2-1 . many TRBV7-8 TGTGCCAGCAGCTTAGCGGGAGCAACCTACAATGAGCAGTTCTTC CASSLAGATYNEQFF
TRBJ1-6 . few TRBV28 TGTGCCAGCAGTTTATGGGGAGGGCAAGTCGGAAATTCACCCCTCCACTTT CASSLWGGQVGNSPLHF
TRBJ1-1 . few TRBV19 TGTGCCAGTAGTATTAACACGAACACTGAAGCTTTCTTT CASSINTNTEAFF
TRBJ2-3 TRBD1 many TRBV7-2 TGTGCCAGCAGCTCCCAGTTGGGACAGGGCACAGATACGCAGTATTTT CASSSQLGQGTDTQYF
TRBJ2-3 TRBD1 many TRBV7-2 TGTGCCAGCAGCCCCGGACAGGGGGCTAGGGTGGATACGCAGTATTTT CASSPGQGARVDTQYF
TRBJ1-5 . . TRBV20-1 TGCAGTGCTAAGGGAAGCAATCAGCCCCAGCATTTT CSAKGSNQPQHF
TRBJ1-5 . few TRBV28 TGTGCCAGCAACCCTGTGCCAGGGAGGGAGCCCCAGCATTTT CASNPVPGREPQHF
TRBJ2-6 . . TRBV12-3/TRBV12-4 TGTGCCAGCAGTTTAGGCAGTTGGGGCTCTGGGGCCAACGTCCTGACTTTC CASSLGSWGSGANVLTF
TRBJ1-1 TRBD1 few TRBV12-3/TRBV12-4 TGTGCCAGCAGTTTAGGGCAGGGGGGGACAGTGGGGTTT CASSLGQGGTVGF
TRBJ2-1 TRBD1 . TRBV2 TGTGCCAGCAGTGTGCTGGCTGTCTTTGCGGGACAGGGGGCTAACTACAATGAGCAGTTCTTC CASSVLAVFAGQGANYNEQFF
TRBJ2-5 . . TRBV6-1 TGTGCCAGCACCTCCGAACGAAGACAACAAGAGACCCAGTACTTC CASTSERRQQETQYF
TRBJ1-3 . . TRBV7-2 TGTGCCAGCAGCGGGGGGGGGCAGGGATTGCCTGGAAACACCATATATTTT CASSGGGQGLPGNTIYF
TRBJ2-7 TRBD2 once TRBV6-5 TGTGCCAGCAGTTCTCGGGCTAGCGGGAGCTACGAGCATTACTTC CASSSRASGSYEHYF
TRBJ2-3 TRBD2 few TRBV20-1 TGCAGTGCTAGAGATGGCGGGAGGGGCACAGATACGCAGTATTTT CSARDGGRGTDTQYF
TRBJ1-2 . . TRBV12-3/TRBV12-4 TGTGCCAGCACCTTACATGTCCTTCCCTATGGCTACACCTTC CASTLHVLPYGYTF
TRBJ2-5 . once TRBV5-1 TGCGCCAGCAGCACTATTGCACAAGAGACCCAGTACTTC CASSTIAQETQYF
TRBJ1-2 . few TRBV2 TGTGCCAGCAGTGCGGGTCAACCCTATGGCTACACCTTC CASSAGQPYGYTF
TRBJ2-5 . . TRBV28 TGTGCCAGCAGTTTACCCCTCGGGGCGGGAGAGACCCAGTACTTC CASSLPLGAGETQYF
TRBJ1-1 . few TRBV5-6 TGTGCCAGCAGCTTGACAGGGTCGGCGTACACTGAAGCTTTCTTT CASSLTGSAYTEAFF
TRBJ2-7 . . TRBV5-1 TGCGCCAGCAGCTTGTTGGAGCGGTTCTCCTACGAGCAGTACTTC CASSLLERFSYEQYF
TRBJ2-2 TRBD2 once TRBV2 TGTGCCAGCAGTGTAATTTCTAGCGGGACCGGGGAGCTGTTTTTT CASSVISSGTGELFF
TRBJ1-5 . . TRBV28 TGTGCCAGCCAACCGGGCCCCTATCAGCCCCAGCATTTT CASQPGPYQPQHF
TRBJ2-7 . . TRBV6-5 TGTGCCATTGGGTCAGGACAGTCCCTCGGGGGGCAGTACTTC CAIGSGQSLGGQYF
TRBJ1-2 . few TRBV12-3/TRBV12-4 TGTGCCAGCAGTCTCCCAGCGGGCTATGGCTACACCTTC CASSLPAGYGYTF
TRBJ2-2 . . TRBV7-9 TGTGCCAGCAGCTCCGAGAGAGGAGAAATCGGGGAGCTGTTTTTT CASSSERGEIGELFF
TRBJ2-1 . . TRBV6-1 TGTGCCAGCGGACGAGGAGGGCTGGGATCATACAATGAGCAGTTCTTC CASGRGGLGSYNEQFF
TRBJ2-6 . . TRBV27 TGTGCCAGCAGATCATTTGGGACACAGGGTTCTGGGGCCAACGTCCTGACTTTC CASRSFGTQGSGANVLTF
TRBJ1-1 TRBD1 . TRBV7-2 TGTGCCAGCAGCTTTGTGGGACAGGGGGCGACTGAAGCTTTCTTT CASSFVGQGATEAFF
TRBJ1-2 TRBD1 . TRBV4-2 TGTGCCAGCAGCCAGATCCCGACAGGGATCTATGGCTACACCTTC CASSQIPTGIYGYTF
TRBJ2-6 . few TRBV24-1 TGTGCCACCAGTGACCTTCGGAGCTCTGGGGCCAACGTCCTGACTTTC CATSDLRSSGANVLTF
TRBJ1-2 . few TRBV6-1 TGTGCCAGCAGTGAATACCCCCGAACACGACAGGCGGATGGCTACACCTTC CASSEYPRTRQADGYTF
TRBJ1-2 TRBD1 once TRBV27 TGTGCCAGCAGTTTGGGTACAGGGGGCTCTGGCTACACCTTC CASSLGTGGSGYTF
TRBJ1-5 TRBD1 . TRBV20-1 TGCAGTGCTAGAGTAGGACAGGGGCTTGCAAGCAATCAGCCCCAGCATTTT CSARVGQGLASNQPQHF
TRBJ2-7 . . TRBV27 TGTGCCAGCAGTTTATCGAACGCAGGGATTGGCGAGCAGTACTTC CASSLSNAGIGEQYF
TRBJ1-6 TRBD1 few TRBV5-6 TGTGCCAGCAGCTGGCAGGGGGCCGATAATTCACCCCTCCACTTT CASSWQGADNSPLHF
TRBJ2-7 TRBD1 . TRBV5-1 TGCGCCAGCAGCTTGGCTACCGGGACAGGGATTTACGAGCAGTACTTC CASSLATGTGIYEQYF
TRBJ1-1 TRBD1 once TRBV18 TGTGCCAGCTCAGTGACAGGGGGTTGGACTGAAGCTTACTTT CASSVTGGWTEAYF
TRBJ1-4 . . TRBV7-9 TGTGCCAGCAGCTTAGGCTCCGGTGCGTATGAAAAACTGTTTTTT CASSLGSGAYEKLFF
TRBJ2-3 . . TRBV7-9 TGTGCCAGCAGCTTAGAAGGGTTAGTTGCAGATACGCAGTATTTT CASSLEGLVADTQYF
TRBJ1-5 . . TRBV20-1 TGCAGTGCTAGACCCGGGGGCGAGGTTCAGCCCCAGCATTTT CSARPGGEVQPQHF